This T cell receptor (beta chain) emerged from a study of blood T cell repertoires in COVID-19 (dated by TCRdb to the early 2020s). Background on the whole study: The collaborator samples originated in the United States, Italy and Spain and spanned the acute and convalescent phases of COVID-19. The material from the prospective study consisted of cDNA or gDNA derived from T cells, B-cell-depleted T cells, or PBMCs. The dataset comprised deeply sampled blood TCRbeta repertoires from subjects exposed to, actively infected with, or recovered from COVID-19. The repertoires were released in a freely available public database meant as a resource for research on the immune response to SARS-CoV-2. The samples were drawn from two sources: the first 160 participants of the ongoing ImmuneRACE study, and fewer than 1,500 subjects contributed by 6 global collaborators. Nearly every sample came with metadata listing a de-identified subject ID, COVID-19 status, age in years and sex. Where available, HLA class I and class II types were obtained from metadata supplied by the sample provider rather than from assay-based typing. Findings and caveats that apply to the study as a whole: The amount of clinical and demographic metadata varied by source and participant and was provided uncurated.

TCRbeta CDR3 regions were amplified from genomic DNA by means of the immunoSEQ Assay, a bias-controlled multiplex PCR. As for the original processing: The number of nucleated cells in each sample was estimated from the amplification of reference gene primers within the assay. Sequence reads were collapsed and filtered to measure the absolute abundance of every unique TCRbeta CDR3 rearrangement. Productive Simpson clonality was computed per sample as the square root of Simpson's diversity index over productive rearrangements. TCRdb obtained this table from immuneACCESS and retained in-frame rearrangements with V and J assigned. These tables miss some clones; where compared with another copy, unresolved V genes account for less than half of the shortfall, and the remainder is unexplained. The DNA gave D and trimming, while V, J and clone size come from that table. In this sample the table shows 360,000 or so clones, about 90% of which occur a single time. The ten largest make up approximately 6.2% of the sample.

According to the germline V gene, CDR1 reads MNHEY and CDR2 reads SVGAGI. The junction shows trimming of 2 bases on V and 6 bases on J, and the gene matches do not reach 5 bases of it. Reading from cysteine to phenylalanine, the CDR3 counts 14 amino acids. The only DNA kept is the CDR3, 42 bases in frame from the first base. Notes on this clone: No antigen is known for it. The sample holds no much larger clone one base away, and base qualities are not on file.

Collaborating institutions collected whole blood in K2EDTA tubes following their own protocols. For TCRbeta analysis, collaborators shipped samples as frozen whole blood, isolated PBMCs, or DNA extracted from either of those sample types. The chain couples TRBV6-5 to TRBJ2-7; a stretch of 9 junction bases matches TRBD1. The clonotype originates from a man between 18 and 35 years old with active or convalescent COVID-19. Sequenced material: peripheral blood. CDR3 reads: CASSYRDRVGEQYF. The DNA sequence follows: TGTGCCAGCAGTTACAGGGACAGGGTGGGCGAGCAGTACTTC.